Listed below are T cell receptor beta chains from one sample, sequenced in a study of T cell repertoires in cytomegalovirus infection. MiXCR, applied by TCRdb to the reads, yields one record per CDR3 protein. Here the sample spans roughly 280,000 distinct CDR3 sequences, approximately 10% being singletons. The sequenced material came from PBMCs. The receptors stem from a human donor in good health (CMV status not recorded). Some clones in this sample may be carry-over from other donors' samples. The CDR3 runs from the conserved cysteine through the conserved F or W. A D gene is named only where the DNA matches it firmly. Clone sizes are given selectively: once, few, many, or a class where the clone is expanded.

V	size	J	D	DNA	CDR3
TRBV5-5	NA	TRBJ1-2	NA	TGTGCCAGCAGCTTTAAAGACAGACCTTCGGAAGGCTACACCTTC	CASSFKDRPSEGYTF
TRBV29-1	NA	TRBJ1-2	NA	TGCAGCGGGGAATCAGGGTCTGGCTACACCTTC	CSGESGSGYTF
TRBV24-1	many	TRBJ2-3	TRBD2	TGTGCCACCTCTAGCGGGGACACAGATACGCAGTATTTT	CATSSGDTDTQYF
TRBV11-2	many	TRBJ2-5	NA	TGTGCCAGCAGCTTAGGTTTCCCTGGGGAGACCCAGTACTTC	CASSLGFPGETQYF
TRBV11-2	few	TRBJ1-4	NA	TGTGCCAGCAGCTTAGAAGGCGTTGCAACTAATGAAAAACTGTTTTTT	CASSLEGVATNEKLFF
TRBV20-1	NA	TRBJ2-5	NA	TGCAGTGCCTTTCGGGCCGGTTACCAAGAGACCCAGTACTTC	CSAFRAGYQETQYF
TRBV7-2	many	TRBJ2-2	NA	TGTGCCAGCAGCTTAGTCCAGATCCTGGGCACCGGGGAGCTGTTTTTT	CASSLVQILGTGELFF
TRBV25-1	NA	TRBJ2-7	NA	TGTGCCAGCAGTGAACGCAGGGCGAGGGAGCAGTACTTC	CASSERRAREQYF
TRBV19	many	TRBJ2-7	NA	TGTGCCAGTAGTATTTCCAGGGCCTACGAGCAGTACTTC	CASSISRAYEQYF
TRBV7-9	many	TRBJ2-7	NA	TGTGCCAGCAGCCCTCTAGGCATTGGCTCCTACGAGCAGTACTTC	CASSPLGIGSYEQYF
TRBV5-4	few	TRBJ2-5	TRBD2	TGTGCCAGCAGCCCTAGCGGGGGCGCCCAAGAGACCCAGTACTTC	CASSPSGGAQETQYF
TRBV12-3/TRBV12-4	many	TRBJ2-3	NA	TGTGCCACAGGGGACACAGATACGCAGTATTTT	CATGDTDTQYF
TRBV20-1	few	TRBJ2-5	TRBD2	TGCAGTGGCTACCGGGACTATGAGACCCAGTACTTC	CSGYRDYETQYF
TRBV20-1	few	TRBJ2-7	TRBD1	TGCAGTGCGACTACTCCGGGACAGGGGGCAGGGGAGCAGTACTTC	CSATTPGQGAGEQYF
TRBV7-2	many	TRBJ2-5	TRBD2	TGTGCCAGCAGCCGTAGGACTAGCGGGTTTCGCCAAGAGACCCAGTACTTC	CASSRRTSGFRQETQYF